Listed here is a single T cell receptor beta chain. Using immunoSEQ multiplex PCR, the repertoire was profiled, and TCRdb retains in-frame clones only, with some absent. Among under 100,000 clones, around four fifths were seen once, and the ten largest hold 12%. This sample stems from a study of blood T cell repertoires in COVID-19. This receptor was identified in a woman aged 70 to 79 with active or convalescent COVID-19. Source material: peripheral blood.

CDR3 in DNA: TGTGCCAGCAGCACCGGGACAGGGGGCACTGAAGCTTTCTTT. Residues: CASSTGTGGTEAFF. This chain uses TRBV7-2 with TRBJ1-1; 11 bases match TRBD1. This CDR3 contains 14 residues. In germline, CDR1 is SGHTA, CDR2 FQGNSA. The J segment lost 4 bases and the V segment lost 5 bases, leaving 3 bases of the junction unmatched.